This entry features one TCR beta chain sequence. The antigen it binds to is not known. Qualities for individual bases were not recorded, and no much larger clone is one base off. The sample is drawn from a study of shared clonotypes between healthy human individuals (dated by TCRdb to 2020 to 2022). Background for the entire study: A few men and a couple of women, aged 18 to 49 years, made up the cohort. Leukapheresis yielded between about 0.8 and 8.9 billion PBMCs per donor. To increase sequencing depth and limit assay-specific biases, different laboratories used diverse techniques to prepare libraries and sequence TCR repertoires. For each donor, CD4 naive and CD4 memory were each run on three plates, CD8 naive on two plates, and CD8 memory on one plate. To estimate repertoire size and how much clonotype sharing occurs between individuals, the study deeply sequenced the blood TCR repertoires of roughly 5 healthy adults. Summary of the overall study and its limitations: Pairwise subsampling indicated that sequencing depth was expected to affect the degree of clonotype sharing among donors. When a handful of donors were compared, the shared fraction of clonotypes was about 5% for naive CD4, about 4% for naive CD8, 2.3% for memory CD4, and 0.4% for memory CD8. Rarefaction of sorted-subset datasets indicated incomplete sequencing despite the large sequencing depth. The genetic and exposure-history diversity represented was limited by the small number of donors. Sampling was limited to blood, and TCR repertoires in tissue likely differ from TCR repertoires in blood. Naive subsets generally had larger estimated clonotype richness than memory subsets did. Compared with non-shared clonotypes, clonotypes shared by all four sorted-subset donors had higher generation probabilities.

TCR CDR3 regions were amplified from genomic DNA by multiplex PCR using the deep immunoSEQ assay. Extracted genomic DNA from each cell subset was distributed evenly across all wells of several immunoSEQ 96-well plates, and each plate was treated as a replicate. For sorted subsets, each replicate PCR was loaded with about 200 ng genomic DNA, equivalent to 30,000 or so T cell genomes. The purified libraries were quantified using a Qubit 3.0 fluorometer, sized with a Bioanalyzer 2100, and then quantified again using the KAPA Library Quantification kit. Every immunoSEQ 96-well plate was sequenced on a separate single-read 150-cycle Illumina NextSeq 550 flow cell. From the authors' description of their analysis: Because the immunoSEQ output included only junctional sequences and no quality scores, the filtering could not be the same as the filtering used for full-length reads. Sequences were annotated with PyIR, a Python wrapper for IgBLAST v1.9, using IMGT germline references to assign V/J genes and CDR3. Reads were filtered out if the reads had weak V/J assignments (E-value above 1e-6), no CDR3, stop codons, out-of-frame junctions, or ambiguous translated residues. A V3J clonotype was defined by an identical inferred V gene, J gene, and CDR3 amino acid sequence. The percentage overlap between two repertoires was calculated by dividing the number of shared unique clonotypes by the size of the smaller repertoire. RTK rarefaction, the Chao1 estimator, and Recon v2.1 estimates of unobserved clonotypes were used to assess repertoire richness. OLGA was used to compute generation probabilities for all TCRbeta clonotypes that the gDNA method yielded from several donors. In TCRdb, the immuneACCESS table is reduced to in-frame sequences with V and J assigned. These tables do not hold every clone; where another copy was compared, an unresolved V gene accounts for under half, and the others remain unexplained. From that table come the V and J calls and clone size; the DNA was used to work out D and trimming. This sample lists over 2 million clones; roughly 95% were detected once. The ten largest clones take up roughly 1.1% of the sample.

For the CD8 naive samples, CD45RO-negative cells were positively selected for CCR7, yielding a CD45RA+CCR7+ population from which TemRA cells were excluded. Donors were healthy HIV-negative adults with no recently reported acute infections or vaccinations. Every donor was a Caucasian adult residing in Nashville, Tennessee, USA. Blood was obtained by leukapheresis, after which PBMCs were separated by Ficoll-Histopaque density gradient centrifugation and cryopreserved in liquid nitrogen vapor phase. Analytical flow cytometry was used to check the purity and quantity of each magnetically sorted T cell population. Each sorted fraction had its genomic DNA isolated and then quantified by UV absorbance on a Nanodrop 2000c. V gives up 11 bases and J gives up 5 bases, and the segment between their germline ends measures 19 bases. The germline V gene (reference sequence) provides CDR1 SEHNR and CDR2 FQNEAQ. There are 13 amino acids in the CDR3, from cysteine to phenylalanine inclusive. Of the read, only the CDR3 DNA is kept; its 39 bases are in frame from base 1.

Sequenced material: naive CD8+ T cells sorted from blood. The intended sense of this specimen's cell subset or site label: CD45RA+CCR7+. The chain uses TRBV7-9 and TRBJ2-7; perhaps TRBD1 is the D gene, with 6 bases matching. The source is a man aged 18 to 35 in good health. The CDR3 protein is CAGTQGNWDEQYF. The nucleotide sequence is TGTGCCGGAACTCAGGGGAATTGGGACGAGCAGTACTTC.